There are a few counts of the clone carrying this T cell receptor (beta chain). The data derive from a study of blood T cell repertoires in COVID-19. Across the study: In each case, the material was cDNA or gDNA derived from T cells, B-cell-depleted T cells, or PBMCs.

Germline V gene lookup returns CDR1 SGHTA and CDR2 FQGNSA. The CDR3 totals 18 residues. The V segment lost 1 base and the J segment 4 bases; nucleotides outside the gene matches: 8. Sequencing used immunoSEQ multiplex PCR; TCRdb keeps in-frame clones, though not all of them. This table has 150,000 to 200,000 clones, 80% to 85% appearing once. The gene calls are TRBV7-2 and TRBJ2-2; 11 bases are a match to TRBD2. Sequencing input: PBMCs or T cells enriched from blood (not recorded which). This sequence originates from a woman in her fifties or sixties who had recovered from COVID-19. This CDR3 is CASSLGASGRRGTGELFF. The CDR3, as DNA: TGTGCCAGCAGCTTAGGGGCTAGCGGGAGGCGGGGCACCGGGGAGCTGTTTTTT.